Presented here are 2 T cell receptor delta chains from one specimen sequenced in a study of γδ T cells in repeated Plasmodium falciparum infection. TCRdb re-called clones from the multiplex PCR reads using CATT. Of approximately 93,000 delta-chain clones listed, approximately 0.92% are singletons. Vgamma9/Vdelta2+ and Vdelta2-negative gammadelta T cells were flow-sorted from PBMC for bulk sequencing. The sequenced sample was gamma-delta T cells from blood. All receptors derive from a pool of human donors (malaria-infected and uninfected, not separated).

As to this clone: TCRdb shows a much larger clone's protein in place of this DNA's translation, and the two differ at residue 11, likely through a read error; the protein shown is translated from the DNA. Here the CDR3 reads CALWGGLTAQPFF. Here the CDR3 DNA reads TGTGCTCTTTGGGGGGGACTGACAGCACAACCCTTCTTT. For the V gene the call is TRDV1; the J gene has no call; TRDD3, as called in the table, went unchecked against the DNA. The CDR3 is 13 amino acids. Germline CDR1 is TSWWSYY and CDR2 is QGS.

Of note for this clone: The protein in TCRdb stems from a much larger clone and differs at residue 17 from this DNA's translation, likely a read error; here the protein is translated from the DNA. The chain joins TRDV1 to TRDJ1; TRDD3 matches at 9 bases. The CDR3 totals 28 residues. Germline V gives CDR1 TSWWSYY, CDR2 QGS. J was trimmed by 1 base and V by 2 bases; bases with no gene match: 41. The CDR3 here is CALGESTFLPAVVYCVPGDTRSTDKLIF. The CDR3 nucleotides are TGTGCTCTTGGGGAATCCACTTTCCTACCGGCCGTGGTGTACTGTGTACCGGGGGATACTCGATCCACCGATAAACTCATCTTT.